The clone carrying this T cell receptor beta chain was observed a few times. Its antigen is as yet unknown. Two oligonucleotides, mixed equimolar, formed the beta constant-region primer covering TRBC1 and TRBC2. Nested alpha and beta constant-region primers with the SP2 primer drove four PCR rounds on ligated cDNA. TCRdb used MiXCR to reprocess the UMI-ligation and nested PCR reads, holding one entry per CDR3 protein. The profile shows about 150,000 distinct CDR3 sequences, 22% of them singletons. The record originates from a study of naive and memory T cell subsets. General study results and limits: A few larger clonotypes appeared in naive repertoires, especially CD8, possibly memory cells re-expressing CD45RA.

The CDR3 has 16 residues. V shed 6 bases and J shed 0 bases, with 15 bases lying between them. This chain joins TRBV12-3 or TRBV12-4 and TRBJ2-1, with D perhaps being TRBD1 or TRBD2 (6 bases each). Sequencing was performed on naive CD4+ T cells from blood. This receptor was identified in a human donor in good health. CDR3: CASSRRGMSSYNEQFF. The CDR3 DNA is TGTGCCAGCAGCCGGAGGGGGATGAGCTCCTACAATGAGCAGTTCTTC.